These 19 T cell receptor beta chains were sequenced from one sample in a study of blood T cell repertoires in COVID-19. The table came from immunoSEQ multiplex PCR; TCRdb's copy has only in-frame clones and leaves some out. The table records roughly 150,000 clones, around 80% of them present only once. The sequenced material came from peripheral blood. The receptors were sampled from a woman older than 75 with active or convalescent COVID-19.

The chain carries TRBV6-2 or TRBV6-3 and TRBJ1-5, with D maybe TRBD1 (5 bases). The CDR3 extends over 14 amino acids. Trimming took off 3 bases at V and 6 bases at J, with 12 bases between the two ends. In germline, CDR1 is MNHEY, CDR2 SVGEGT. In DNA, the CDR3 is TGTGCCAGCAGTTATAAGGGGTCTGGTCAGCCCCAGCATTTT. Translation gives CASSYKGSGQPQHF.

CDR3 sequence reads: CASSLVQGVNQPQHF. The CDR3 DNA reads as TGTGCCAGCAGCTTAGTCCAGGGGGTGAATCAGCCCCAGCATTTT. The chain couples TRBV7-2 to TRBJ1-5, with TRBD1 matching over 7 bases. After removal of 1 base from V and 4 bases from J, the junction contained 4 bases not matched to a gene. The germline gives CDR1 SGHTA, CDR2 FQGNSA. The CDR3 length is 15 residues.

The chain joins TRBV4-1 to TRBJ2-5, with D unresolved. V was trimmed by 1 base and J by 3 bases, leaving 3 bases between them. The germline V gene has CDR1 MGHRA and CDR2 YSYEKL. The CDR3 consists of 12 residues. CDR3 residues: CASSQVEETQYF. DNA of the CDR3: TGCGCCAGCAGCCAAGTAGAAGAGACCCAGTACTTC.

The J gene is TRBJ1-5, the V gene TRBV19; unclear D gene. With 10 bases removed from V and 2 bases from J, the gap between germline ends came to 15 bases. CDR3 length equals 14 residues. CDR1 is LNHDA, CDR2 SQIVND, per germline (reference sequence). The CDR3 sequence is CATSGQEGNQPQHF. In DNA, the CDR3 is TGTGCCACCTCCGGGCAGGAGGGCAATCAGCCCCAGCATTTT.

V and J are TRBV9 and TRBJ2-2; D might be TRBD1 (6 bases). V gave up 0 bases and J gave up 3 bases, with 9 bases separating them. The CDR3 totals 15 residues. The V gene's germline CDR1 is SGDLS and CDR2 YYNGEE. The CDR3 protein is CASSVDRQDTGELFF. CDR3 nucleotides: TGTGCCAGCAGCGTAGATCGACAGGACACCGGGGAGCTGTTTTTT.

This clone has a single count. The rearrangement uses TRBV7-2 and TRBJ2-7; 8 nucleotides match TRBD1. Germline CDR1 SGHTA, CDR2 FQGNSA. There are 14 residues in the CDR3. J gave up 4 bases and V 5 bases, and 7 bases lay outside the gene matches. Here the CDR3 DNA reads TGTGCCAGCAGCCCTCAGGGGGCTAGGTACGAGCAGTACTTC. Protein: CASSPQGARYEQYF. The full variable domain, completed using reference TRBV7-2 and TRBJ2-7, is GAGVSQSPSNKVTEKGKDVELRCDPISGHTALYWYRQSLGQGLEFLIYFQGNSAPDKSGLPSDRFSAERTGGSVSTLTIQRTQQEDSAVYLCASSPQGARYEQYFGPGTRLTVT.

This chain links TRBV29-1 with TRBJ1-5; D gene uncertain. Trimming removed 3 bases from V and 1 base from J, with 13 bases in between. There are 15 residues in the CDR3. The germline V gene has CDR1 SQVTM and CDR2 ANQGSEA. CDR3 sequence (DNA): TGCAGCGTTGATAGGCATCGGAGGAGCAATCAGCCCCAGCATTTT. Amino acids: CSVDRHRRSNQPQHF.

The chain joins TRBV7-2 to TRBJ2-5, with 7 bases aligning to TRBD2. Germline CDR1 and CDR2: SGHTA and FQGNSA. The V gene end was trimmed by 8 bases and the J gene end by 5 bases; junction bases not matched to a gene: 8. The CDR3 has 13 amino acids. The DNA of the CDR3 is TGTGCCAGCGGGCAGCGGGGCGGGGAGACCCAGTACTTC. It translates to CASGQRGGETQYF.

V is TRBV5-1 and J is TRBJ2-1, with no clear D. Trimming shortened V by 0 bases and J by 0 bases, and 4 bases separated the two germline ends. Germline V gives CDR1 SGHRS, CDR2 YFSETQ. There are 14 residues in the CDR3. Here the CDR3 reads CASSLDYSYNEQFF. CDR3 coding DNA: TGCGCCAGCAGCTTGGACTACTCCTACAATGAGCAGTTCTTC.

The rearrangement joins TRBV12-5 to TRBJ1-6; D not resolved. CDR1 LGHNT and CDR2 FRNRAP come from the germline V gene. The CDR3 runs 15 residues. Trimming pared 7 bases from V and 6 bases from J, leaving 16 bases between. CDR3 bases: TGTGCTAGTGTCCCTTCTGGGAGTTTTAATTCACCCCTCCACTTT. Its translation is CASVPSGSFNSPLHF.

V gene TRBV2 combines with J gene TRBJ2-2; D perhaps matches TRBD1 (5 bases). In germline, CDR1 is SNHLY, CDR2 FYNNEI. The CDR3 has 14 amino acids. The V end was cut by 7 bases, the J end by 0 bases, with 9 bases between. The CDR3 spells CASILQANTGELFF. The CDR3, as DNA: TGTGCCAGCATTTTACAGGCGAACACCGGGGAGCTGTTTTTT.

The chain carries TRBV11-3 and TRBJ1-6, with 7 bases that match TRBD1. This CDR3 has 15 residues. The junction had 5 bases not matched to a gene; V was cut back by 3 bases and J by 6 bases. Germline V gene data show CDR1 as SGHNT and CDR2 as YENEEA. The CDR3 protein is CASSFTGVGNSPLHF. The CDR3 DNA reads TGTGCCAGCAGCTTTACAGGGGTCGGTAATTCACCCCTCCACTTT.

The chain carries TRBV5-4 and TRBJ2-5, with 8 bases matching TRBD2. Trimming cost V 5 bases and J 1 base; bases outside gene matches: 4. The germline gives CDR1 SGHNT, CDR2 YYREEE (reference sequence). CDR3 size: 14 residues. This CDR3 is CASRPAGAQETQYF. CDR3 coding DNA: TGTGCCAGCAGGCCAGCGGGGGCCCAAGAGACCCAGTACTTC. The full variable domain, its missing parts supplied by reference TRBV5-4 and TRBJ2-5, is ETGVTQSPTHLIKTRGQQVTLRCSSQSGHNTVSWYQQALGQGPQFIFQYYREEENGRGNFPPRFSGLQFPNYSSELNVNALELDDSALYLCASRPAGAQETQYFGPGTRLLVL.

The CDR3 loop reads CASSDREANEKLFF. For the CDR3, the DNA is TGTGCCAGCTCCGACAGGGAGGCTAATGAAAAACTGTTTTTT. This sequence joins TRBV18 and TRBJ1-4; TRBD1 matches 7 bases. Germline loops: CDR1 KGHSH, CDR2 LQKENI. The CDR3 extends over 14 amino acids. V was pared by 6 bases and J by 3 bases, with 4 bases of the junction left unmatched.

The chain links TRBV7-2 to TRBJ1-1; D gene ambiguous. V lost 5 bases to trimming and J lost 4 bases, with 11 bases between them. Germline CDR1 reads SGHTA; CDR2 reads FQGNSA. The CDR3 totals 13 residues. The CDR3 coding sequence is TGTGCCAGCAGCCCCGTAAAGAGCACTGAAGCTTTCTTT. Translating gives CASSPVKSTEAFF.

This clone came up a few times. This same CDR3 is encoded by further DNA sequences in the sample. The gene calls are TRBV7-9 and TRBJ1-1; D may be TRBD1 (6 bases). This CDR3 comprises 15 residues. The germline V gene encodes CDR1 SEHNR and CDR2 FQNEAQ (reference sequence). V gave up 3 bases and J gave up 2 bases, with 13 bases separating them. The CDR3 DNA follows: TGTGCCAGCAGCTTGGCGGGGGCTGGAAACACTGAAGCTTTCTTT. This encodes CASSLAGAGNTEAFF.

The chain is built from TRBV5-1 and TRBJ1-4; 7 bases line up with TRBD1. The CDR3 sequence is 15 residues long. J gave up 4 bases and V 0 bases, and 3 bases lay outside the gene matches. Per the germline V gene, CDR1 is SGHRS and CDR2 is YFSETQ. DNA for the CDR3: TGCGCCAGCAGCTTGGTTGGACAGGTTAATGAAAAACTGTTTTTT. Its translation is CASSLVGQVNEKLFF.

The chain is built from TRBV28 and TRBJ1-2; D not certain. The CDR3 sequence is 12 residues long. Looked up from germline, CDR1 is MDHEN and CDR2 is SYDVKM. V lost 3 bases, J lost 1 base, and 3 bases lay in between. In nucleotides, the CDR3 is TGTGCCAGCAGTTTCAGTAACTATGGCTACACCTTC. Translated: CASSFSNYGYTF.

DNA for the CDR3: TGTGCCAGCAGTTTTTCCGGGACAGGGACAGGAAGAACTGAAGCTTTCTTT. Amino acid sequence: CASSFSGTGTGRTEAFF. The J gene is TRBJ1-1, the V gene TRBV5-8, with 9 bases matching TRBD1. The CDR3 sequence is 17 residues long. The V gene's germline CDR1 is SGHTS and CDR2 YDEGEE. The V segment lost 5 bases and the J segment 5 bases; nucleotides outside the gene matches: 16.